This T cell receptor (beta chain) was sequenced during a study of blood T cell repertoires in COVID-19 (dated by TCRdb to about 2020). Background on the whole study: Samples covering the acute and convalescent phases of COVID-19 were provided by collaborators in the United States, Italy and Spain. Samples were obtained from the ongoing ImmuneRACE study (first 160 participants) and from about 1,300 subjects provided by 6 global collaborators. Where available, HLA class I and class II types were obtained from metadata supplied by the sample provider rather than from assay-based typing. Sample metadata almost always included a de-identified subject ID, COVID-19 status, age in years and sex. The dataset comprised deeply sampled blood TCRbeta repertoires from subjects exposed to, actively infected with, or recovered from COVID-19. A freely available public database, intended as a resource for researchers studying the immune response to SARS-CoV-2, is where the repertoires were released. The material from the prospective study consisted of cDNA or gDNA derived from T cells, B-cell-depleted T cells, or PBMCs.

Comments on this clone: This receptor's antigen is unknown. Per-base quality was not reported, and no clone a single base away is much larger than it.

Results and caveats for the whole study, not just this receptor: The quantity of clinical and demographic metadata differed by source and by participant and was supplied without curation.

Trimming accounts for 1 base at V and 4 bases at J, while the number of junction bases matched to no gene is 13. From the cysteine through the phenylalanine, the CDR3 covers 17 amino acids. The sequence is cut down to CDR3 DNA, 51 bases in frame from base 1. CDR1 and CDR2, looked up from the germline V gene, are MGHRA and YSYEKL. TCRbeta CDR3 regions were amplified from genomic DNA by means of the immunoSEQ Assay, a bias-controlled multiplex PCR. In the paper's pipeline: The number of nucleated cells in each sample was estimated from the amplification of reference gene primers within the assay. Sequence reads were collapsed and filtered to measure the absolute abundance of every unique TCRbeta CDR3 rearrangement. For each sample, productive Simpson clonality was calculated by taking the square root of Simpson's diversity index across productive rearrangements. TCRdb stores this immuneACCESS table with in-frame sequences only. Part of the clones is absent; in the studies checked, under half of the shortfall reflects unresolved V genes, and no reason is known for the rest. That table furnishes V, J and clone size, whereas the DNA furnished D and trimming. This sample has 250,000 or so clones in its table, and around nine tenths of those were observed once. Of the sample, about 8.6% is held by the ten largest clones.

Collaborating institutions collected whole blood in K2EDTA tubes following their own protocols. Collaborator samples were shipped for TCRbeta analysis as frozen whole blood, isolated PBMCs, or DNA extracted from either sample type. The material sequenced was peripheral blood. Recombination joined TRBV4-1 with TRBJ2-7, with TRBD1 matching 7 junction bases. The source is a man aged 40-49 years with active or convalescent COVID-19. Read as DNA, the sequence is TGCGCCAGCAGCCAAGTATACCCCGCAGGGGGTAGGTACGAGCAGTACTTC. Its protein reads: CASSQVYPAGGRYEQYF.